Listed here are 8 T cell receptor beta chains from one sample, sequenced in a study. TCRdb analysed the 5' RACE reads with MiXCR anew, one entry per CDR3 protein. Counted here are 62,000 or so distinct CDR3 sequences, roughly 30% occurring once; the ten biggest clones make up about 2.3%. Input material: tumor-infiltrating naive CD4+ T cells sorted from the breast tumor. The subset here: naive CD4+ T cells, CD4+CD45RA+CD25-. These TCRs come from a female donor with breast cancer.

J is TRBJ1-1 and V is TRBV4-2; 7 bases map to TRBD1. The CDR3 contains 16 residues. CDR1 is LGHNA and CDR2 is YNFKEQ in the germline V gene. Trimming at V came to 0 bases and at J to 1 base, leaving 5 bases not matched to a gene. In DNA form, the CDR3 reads TGTGCCAGCAGCCAAGATAGGGACAGATGGAACACTGAAGCTTTCTTT. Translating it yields CASSQDRDRWNTEAFF.

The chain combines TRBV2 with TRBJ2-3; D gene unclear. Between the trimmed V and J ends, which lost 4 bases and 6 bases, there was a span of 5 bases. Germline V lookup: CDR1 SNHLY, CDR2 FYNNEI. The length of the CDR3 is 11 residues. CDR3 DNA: TGTGCCAGCAGTGCCGCGGATACGCAGTATTTT. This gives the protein CASSAADTQYF.

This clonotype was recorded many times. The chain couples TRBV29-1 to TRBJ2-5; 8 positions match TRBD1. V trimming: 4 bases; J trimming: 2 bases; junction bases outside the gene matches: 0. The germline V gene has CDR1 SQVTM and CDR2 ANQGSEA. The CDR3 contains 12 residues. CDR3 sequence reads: CSVGDRQETQYF. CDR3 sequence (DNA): TGCAGCGTTGGGGACAGGCAAGAGACCCAGTACTTC.

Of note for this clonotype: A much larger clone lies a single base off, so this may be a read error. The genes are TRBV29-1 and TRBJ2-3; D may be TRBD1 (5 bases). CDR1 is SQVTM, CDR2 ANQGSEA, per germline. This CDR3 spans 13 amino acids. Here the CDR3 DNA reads TGCAGCGCGCCCGGACGGAGCACAGGTACGCAGTATTTT. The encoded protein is CSAPGRSTGTQYF.

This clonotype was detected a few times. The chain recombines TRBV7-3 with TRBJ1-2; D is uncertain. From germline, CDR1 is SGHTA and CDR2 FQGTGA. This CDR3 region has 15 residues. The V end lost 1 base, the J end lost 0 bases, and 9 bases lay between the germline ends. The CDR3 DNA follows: TGTGCCAGCAGCTTAAACGGCTTATCTAACTATGGCTACACCTTC. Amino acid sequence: CASSLNGLSNYGYTF.

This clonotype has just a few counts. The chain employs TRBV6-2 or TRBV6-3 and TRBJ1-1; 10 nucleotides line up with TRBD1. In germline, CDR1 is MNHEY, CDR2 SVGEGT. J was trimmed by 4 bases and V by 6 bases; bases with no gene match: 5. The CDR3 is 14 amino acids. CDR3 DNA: TGTGCCAGCAGAAGCGGACAGGGGGGCACTGAAGCTTTCTTT. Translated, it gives CASRSGQGGTEAFF.

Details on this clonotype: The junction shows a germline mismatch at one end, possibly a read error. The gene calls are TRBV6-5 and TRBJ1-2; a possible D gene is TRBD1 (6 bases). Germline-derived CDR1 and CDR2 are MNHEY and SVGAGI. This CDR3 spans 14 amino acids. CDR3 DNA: TGTACCAGCAGCCGATCGAGACAGGCCCATGGCTACACCTTC. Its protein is CTSSRSRQAHGYTF.

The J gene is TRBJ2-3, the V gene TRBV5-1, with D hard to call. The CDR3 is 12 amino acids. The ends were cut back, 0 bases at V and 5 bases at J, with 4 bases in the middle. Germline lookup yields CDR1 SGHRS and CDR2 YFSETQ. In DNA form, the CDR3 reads TGCGCCAGCAGCTTGGGTAAAGATACGCAGTATTTT. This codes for CASSLGKDTQYF.